A single sample gave rise to the 7 T cell receptor beta chains below, sequenced in a study of blood T cell repertoires in COVID-19. TCRdb keeps only in-frame clones here, not all; method: immunoSEQ multiplex PCR. The sample shows 250,000 to 300,000 clones, roughly four fifths of them seen only once. The sample taken for sequencing was PBMCs or T cells enriched from blood (not recorded which). These TCRs come from a man between 25 and 39 years old with acute COVID-19.

The chain couples TRBV13 to TRBJ1-1; D gene uncertain. This CDR3 region has 12 residues. The germline CDR1 and CDR2 sequences are PRHDT and FYEKMQ (reference sequence). The V end was cut by 5 bases, the J end by 4 bases, with 8 bases between. The CDR3 loop reads CASSPSATEAFF. DNA of the CDR3: TGTGCCAGCAGCCCAAGCGCCACTGAAGCTTTCTTT.

CDR3 in amino acids: CASSVAQGLGGYTF. The CDR3, as DNA: TGTGCCAGCAGCGTAGCGCAGGGGCTGGGGGGCTACACCTTC. The genes are TRBV9 and TRBJ1-2, with D tentatively TRBD1 (6 bases). The CDR3 loop spans 14 amino acids. Germline V lookup: CDR1 SGDLS, CDR2 YYNGEE. V was pared by 0 bases and J by 8 bases, with 14 bases between. Full variable domain (remainder filled in from reference TRBV9 and TRBJ1-2): DSGVTQTPKHLITATGQRVTLRCSPRSGDLSVYWYQQSLDQGLQFLIQYYNGEERAKGNILERFSAQQFPDLHSELNLSSLELGDSALYFCASSVAQGLGGYTFGSGTRLTVV.

The chain employs TRBV7-2 and TRBJ1-5; possibly TRBD1 for D (6 bases). Between the trimmed V and J ends, which lost 2 bases and 6 bases, there was a span of 20 bases. CDR3 length: 17 amino acids. Germline assignment: CDR1 SGHTA and CDR2 FQGNSA. Here the CDR3 DNA reads TGTGCCAGCAGCTTAAAGGGATCCAGGGGAAGAGGTCAGCCCCAGCATTTT. Its translation is CASSLKGSRGRGQPQHF.

The V call is TRBV28, the J call TRBJ1-5; D not certain. This CDR3 has 12 amino acids. The germline CDR1 and CDR2 sequences are MDHEN and SYDVKM. V shed 7 bases and J shed 10 bases, with 14 bases lying between them. The CDR3 DNA is TGTGCCAGCACCGTACCTGGCAAACCCCAGCATTTT. Translating gives CASTVPGKPQHF. Full variable domain (rest looked up from reference TRBV28 and TRBJ1-5): DVKVTQSSRYLVKRTGEKVFLECVQDMDHENMFWYRQDPGLGLRLIYFSYDVKMKEKGDIPEGYSVSREKKERFSLILESASTNQTSMYLCASTVPGKPQHFGDGTRLSIL.

This clone appeared a few times. V gene TRBV5-6 combines with J gene TRBJ2-2; 7 positions agree with TRBD2. The junction had 3 bases not matched to a gene; V was cut back by 1 base and J by 0 bases. This CDR3 is built from 16 residues. Germline assignment: CDR1 SGHDT and CDR2 YYEEEE. The CDR3 DNA reads as TGTGCCAGCAGCTTGTGGGAGGGGTCGAACACCGGGGAGCTGTTTTTT. Translating gives CASSLWEGSNTGELFF.

The chain is built from TRBV5-1 and TRBJ1-6, with D possibly matching TRBD1 (5 bases). Between the trimmed V and J ends, which lost 4 bases and 8 bases, there was a span of 16 bases. The V gene's germline CDR1 is SGHRS and CDR2 YFSETQ. The CDR3 has 15 residues. CDR3 nucleotides: TGCGCCAGCAGCCCGGTGGGGGGGGTGGATTCACCCCTCCACTTT. Amino acid sequence: CASSPVGGVDSPLHF.

The chain couples TRBV6-5 to TRBJ1-6; no clear D gene. Looked up from germline, CDR1 is MNHEY and CDR2 is SVGAGI. V was shortened by 10 bases and J by 0 bases, with 10 bases between the two germline ends. The CDR3 is 14 amino acids. The CDR3 DNA sequence: TGTGCCACCCATTTGAGCTCCTATAATTCACCCCTCCACTTT. It yields the protein CATHLSSYNSPLHF.